This is a list of T cell receptor beta chains from one sample in a study of T cell repertoires in cytomegalovirus infection. TCRdb re-called the reads with MiXCR, one entry per CDR3 protein. The sample yields hundreds of thousands of distinct CDR3 sequences, around 11% seen once. Sequencing was performed on PBMCs. All receptors come from a human donor in good health (CMV status not recorded). Some clones in this sample may be carry-over from other donors' samples. Each CDR3 is given with its conserved first and last residue. D genes are given only for firm matches. Expanded clones get a size class; other rows say once, few or many, or leave the size out.

V gene: TRBV7-8; D gene: NA; J gene: TRBJ2-1; clone size: many; CDR3 DNA: TGTGCCAGCAGCCACCCCCGCGGGACAGCCTACAATGAGCAGTTCTTC; CDR3 protein: CASSHPRGTAYNEQFF
V gene: TRBV5-6; D gene: TRBD1; J gene: TRBJ1-2; clone size: many; CDR3 DNA: TGTGCCAGCAGCCCGACAGGGGGCTTTAACTATGGCTACACCTTC; CDR3 protein: CASSPTGGFNYGYTF
V gene: TRBV6-1; D gene: TRBD1; J gene: TRBJ1-5; clone size: many; CDR3 DNA: TGTGCCAGCGGGGACAGGGGGTATCAGCCCCAGCATTTT; CDR3 protein: CASGDRGYQPQHF
V gene: TRBV24-1; D gene: TRBD1; J gene: TRBJ2-3; clone size: NA; CDR3 DNA: TGTGCCACCAGTGACCCAACGGACAGGGGCGTAGGAGATACGCAGTATTTT; CDR3 protein: CATSDPTDRGVGDTQYF
V gene: TRBV20-1; D gene: TRBD1; J gene: TRBJ1-5; clone size: NA; CDR3 DNA: TGCAGTGCTAGAGTGCCAGGGGGGGGCAATCAGCCCCAGCATTTT; CDR3 protein: CSARVPGGGNQPQHF
V gene: TRBV7-2; D gene: NA; J gene: TRBJ2-3; clone size: many; CDR3 DNA: TGTGCCAGCAGACCTCCGGGACTCTACACAGATACGCAGTATTTT; CDR3 protein: CASRPPGLYTDTQYF
V gene: TRBV7-2; D gene: TRBD2; J gene: TRBJ2-2; clone size: many; CDR3 DNA: TGTGCCAGCAGCTTAGTAGCGGGGCCCGGGGAGCTGTTTTTT; CDR3 protein: CASSLVAGPGELFF
V gene: TRBV20-1; D gene: NA; J gene: TRBJ1-5; clone size: NA; CDR3 DNA: TGCAGTGCTAGTCCAGGCCCCATGAGCAATCAGCCCCAGCATTTT; CDR3 protein: CSASPGPMSNQPQHF
V gene: TRBV9; D gene: NA; J gene: TRBJ1-6; clone size: NA; CDR3 DNA: TGTGCCAGCAGCGTAGACGACGGACTATATAATTCACCCCTCCACTTT; CDR3 protein: CASSVDDGLYNSPLHF
V gene: TRBV5-1; D gene: NA; J gene: TRBJ1-4; clone size: many; CDR3 DNA: TGCGCCAGCAGCCTCGACGGTTCAACTAATGAAAAACTGTTTTTT; CDR3 protein: CASSLDGSTNEKLFF
V gene: TRBV11-2; D gene: NA; J gene: TRBJ2-2; clone size: NA; CDR3 DNA: TGTGCCAGCAGCCACGGAGGGAGTAACACCGGGGAGCTGTTTTTT; CDR3 protein: CASSHGGSNTGELFF
V gene: TRBV29-1; D gene: NA; J gene: TRBJ1-1; clone size: NA; CDR3 DNA: TGCAGCGTTGGAGGCGTCCCCACTGAAGCTTTCTTT; CDR3 protein: CSVGGVPTEAFF
V gene: TRBV20-1; D gene: NA; J gene: TRBJ2-1; clone size: NA; CDR3 DNA: TGCAGTGCTAGAGCCCGACTTCCAGAGCAGTTCTTC; CDR3 protein: CSARARLPEQFF
V gene: TRBV23-1; D gene: NA; J gene: TRBJ2-3; clone size: many; CDR3 DNA: TGCGCCAGCAGTCAATCGATGGAGAGAAGCACAGATACGCAGTATTTT; CDR3 protein: CASSQSMERSTDTQYF
V gene: TRBV12-3/TRBV12-4; D gene: NA; J gene: TRBJ2-7; clone size: many; CDR3 DNA: TGTGCCAGCAGTTTACAGGGTCAGCACGAGCAGTACTTC; CDR3 protein: CASSLQGQHEQYF
V gene: TRBV10-3; D gene: NA; J gene: TRBJ1-4; clone size: once; CDR3 DNA: TGTGCCATCAGTGAACAGGTCGGAACTAATGAAAAACTGTTTTTT; CDR3 protein: CAISEQVGTNEKLFF
V gene: TRBV11-1; D gene: TRBD1; J gene: TRBJ2-6; clone size: many; CDR3 DNA: TGTGCCAGCAGCCCGGGGACAGCCTCTGGGGCCAACGTCCTGACTTTC; CDR3 protein: CASSPGTASGANVLTF
V gene: TRBV28; D gene: NA; J gene: TRBJ2-1; clone size: many; CDR3 DNA: TGTGCCAGCAACCAGGACACTAGCTCCTACAATGAGCAGTTCTTC; CDR3 protein: CASNQDTSSYNEQFF
V gene: TRBV28; D gene: TRBD2; J gene: TRBJ2-3; clone size: many; CDR3 DNA: TGTGCCAGCAGTATCCTAGCGGGAGCGGGCACAGATACGCAGTATTTT; CDR3 protein: CASSILAGAGTDTQYF
V gene: TRBV15; D gene: NA; J gene: TRBJ2-7; clone size: NA; CDR3 DNA: TGTGCCACCAGCAGGGGACAAACCTACGAGCAGTACTTC; CDR3 protein: CATSRGQTYEQYF
V gene: TRBV4-2; D gene: TRBD2; J gene: TRBJ2-2; clone size: many; CDR3 DNA: TGTGCCAGCAGCCTCCCGCAAGCGGGGGGGAATACCGGGGAGCTGTTTTTT; CDR3 protein: CASSLPQAGGNTGELFF
V gene: TRBV4-1; D gene: TRBD1; J gene: TRBJ2-4; clone size: many; CDR3 DNA: TGCGCCAGCAGCCAAGATCAGTTCAGGGGGTCCAAAAACATTCAGTACTTC; CDR3 protein: CASSQDQFRGSKNIQYF
V gene: TRBV6-1; D gene: TRBD2; J gene: TRBJ2-1; clone size: many; CDR3 DNA: TGTGCCAGCAGTGAACGATCAACCGGGGGGTACAATGAGCAGTTCTTC; CDR3 protein: CASSERSTGGYNEQFF
V gene: TRBV28; D gene: NA; J gene: TRBJ2-2; clone size: many; CDR3 DNA: TGTGCCATCGGGACACCGAACACCGGGGAGCTGTTTTTT; CDR3 protein: CAIGTPNTGELFF
V gene: TRBV27; D gene: NA; J gene: TRBJ2-2; clone size: many; CDR3 DNA: TGTGCCAGCAGTTTTGCTGGGGGGGAGCTGTTTTTT; CDR3 protein: CASSFAGGELFF
V gene: TRBV12-3/TRBV12-4; D gene: NA; J gene: TRBJ2-1; clone size: NA; CDR3 DNA: TGTGCCAGCGACCCAGACAGCCCCAATGAGCAGTTCTTC; CDR3 protein: CASDPDSPNEQFF
V gene: TRBV19; D gene: TRBD1; J gene: TRBJ1-2; clone size: few; CDR3 DNA: TGTGCCAGTAGTATTACAGGGGGCGCGTTAGGAGATGGCTACACCTTC; CDR3 protein: CASSITGGALGDGYTF
V gene: TRBV27; D gene: NA; J gene: TRBJ1-1; clone size: NA; CDR3 DNA: TGTGCCAGCAGTCCCGCGGGGGTCACTGAAGCTTTCTTT; CDR3 protein: CASSPAGVTEAFF
V gene: TRBV29-1; D gene: NA; J gene: TRBJ2-5; clone size: NA; CDR3 DNA: TGCAGCGTTGAAGATGCGGGGCGGGAGACCCAGTACTTC; CDR3 protein: CSVEDAGRETQYF
V gene: TRBV3-1; D gene: TRBD2; J gene: TRBJ2-1; clone size: many; CDR3 DNA: TGTGCCAGCAGCTATAGCGGGAGGGAGCAGTTCTTC; CDR3 protein: CASSYSGREQFF
V gene: TRBV4-2; D gene: TRBD2; J gene: TRBJ2-3; clone size: many; CDR3 DNA: TGTGCCAGCAGCCCTCAGACTAGCGGGGGGGCAGTAGATACGCAGTATTTT; CDR3 protein: CASSPQTSGGAVDTQYF
V gene: TRBV7-3; D gene: NA; J gene: TRBJ2-3; clone size: many; CDR3 DNA: TGTGCCAGCAGCTTAAATCCCCTCGGAGCTAGCACAGATACGCAGTATTTT; CDR3 protein: CASSLNPLGASTDTQYF
V gene: TRBV3-1; D gene: NA; J gene: TRBJ2-3; clone size: NA; CDR3 DNA: TGTGCCAGCAGCCAAGAAATAGCTGGTACGCAGTATTTT; CDR3 protein: CASSQEIAGTQYF
V gene: TRBV7-9; D gene: NA; J gene: TRBJ2-1; clone size: many; CDR3 DNA: TGTGCCAGCAGTAGAGGACATTCCCCCGGAATCTTC; CDR3 protein: CASSRGHSPGIF
V gene: TRBV2; D gene: NA; J gene: TRBJ2-7; clone size: many; CDR3 DNA: TGTGCCAGCAGCGTCAGCTCCTACGAGCAGTACTTC; CDR3 protein: CASSVSSYEQYF
V gene: TRBV10-3; D gene: NA; J gene: TRBJ2-1; clone size: NA; CDR3 DNA: TGTGTGGCGAAGTCGGGACACTCGAACAATGAGCAGTTCTTC; CDR3 protein: CVAKSGHSNNEQFF
V gene: TRBV27; D gene: NA; J gene: TRBJ2-5; clone size: many; CDR3 DNA: TGTGCCAGCAGTTTAGATAGGGGGGGGCAAGAGACCCAGTACTTC; CDR3 protein: CASSLDRGGQETQYF
V gene: TRBV7-9; D gene: NA; J gene: TRBJ1-1; clone size: few; CDR3 DNA: TGTGCCAGCAGCTTAGTTAGGAATGAAGCTTTCTTT; CDR3 protein: CASSLVRNEAFF
V gene: TRBV5-5; D gene: NA; J gene: TRBJ1-5; clone size: many; CDR3 DNA: TGTGCCAGCAGCTCTACAACGGGGTACCAGCCCCAGCATTTT; CDR3 protein: CASSSTTGYQPQHF
V gene: TRBV5-6; D gene: TRBD1; J gene: TRBJ2-1; clone size: few; CDR3 DNA: TGTGCCAGCAGCGGGGGGACAGGTGGTGAGCAGTTCTTC; CDR3 protein: CASSGGTGGEQFF
V gene: TRBV7-8; D gene: NA; J gene: TRBJ2-2; clone size: many; CDR3 DNA: TGTGCCAGCAGCTTAGACTCTACAGGGTTGGACACCGGGGAGCTGTTTTTT; CDR3 protein: CASSLDSTGLDTGELFF
V gene: TRBV7-8; D gene: NA; J gene: TRBJ2-2; clone size: many; CDR3 DNA: TGTGCCAGCAGCCCGCACGGGGGAGGGGAGCTGTTTTTT; CDR3 protein: CASSPHGGGELFF
V gene: TRBV18; D gene: NA; J gene: TRBJ1-5; clone size: NA; CDR3 DNA: TGTGCCAGCTCACCGGTCTCATGGCATCAGCCCCAGCATTTT; CDR3 protein: CASSPVSWHQPQHF
V gene: TRBV6-6; D gene: NA; J gene: TRBJ1-5; clone size: few; CDR3 DNA: TGTGCCAGCAGTTACGAATCTCAGCCCCAGCATTTT; CDR3 protein: CASSYESQPQHF
V gene: TRBV7-2; D gene: NA; J gene: TRBJ2-3; clone size: many; CDR3 DNA: TGTGCCAGCAGCTTTGCCCCCACAGATACGCAGTATTTT; CDR3 protein: CASSFAPTDTQYF
V gene: TRBV6-1; D gene: NA; J gene: TRBJ1-3; clone size: many; CDR3 DNA: TGTGCCAGCAGCGACCGCTGGAGTACAAACACCATATATTTT; CDR3 protein: CASSDRWSTNTIYF
V gene: TRBV14; D gene: NA; J gene: TRBJ1-1; clone size: few; CDR3 DNA: TGTGCCAGCAGCCAAGATCGGCCCCGTGAAGCTTTCTTT; CDR3 protein: CASSQDRPREAFF
V gene: TRBV12-3/TRBV12-4; D gene: NA; J gene: TRBJ2-7; clone size: many; CDR3 DNA: TGTGCCAGCAGTTGGGCGGGTACCTTCTACGAGCAGTACTTC; CDR3 protein: CASSWAGTFYEQYF
V gene: TRBV7-9; D gene: NA; J gene: TRBJ2-5; clone size: many; CDR3 DNA: TGTGCCAGCAGCTTCAACTCCCAAGAGACCCAGTACTTC; CDR3 protein: CASSFNSQETQYF
V gene: TRBV7-9; D gene: NA; J gene: TRBJ2-5; clone size: many; CDR3 DNA: TGTGCCAGCAGCTTTGTAGGGGGGGGCCAAGAGACCCAGTACTTC; CDR3 protein: CASSFVGGGQETQYF
V gene: TRBV19; D gene: NA; J gene: TRBJ1-5; clone size: NA; CDR3 DNA: TGTGCCAGTAGTACCCCGAAAGAGAGGTACAATCAGCCCCAGCATTTT; CDR3 protein: CASSTPKERYNQPQHF
V gene: TRBV29-1; D gene: TRBD1; J gene: TRBJ2-1; clone size: many; CDR3 DNA: TGCAGCGTTGCCAGGACAGGATTTGGCAATGAGCAGTTCTTC; CDR3 protein: CSVARTGFGNEQFF
V gene: TRBV5-1; D gene: TRBD2; J gene: TRBJ2-1; clone size: many; CDR3 DNA: TGCGCCAGCAGCTGGCAGGGCAGCGGGGGTGAGCAGTTCTTC; CDR3 protein: CASSWQGSGGEQFF
V gene: TRBV20-1; D gene: NA; J gene: TRBJ1-3; clone size: many; CDR3 DNA: TGCAGTGCTAGTCCGGGGTCGAGCTCTGGAAACACCATATATTTT; CDR3 protein: CSASPGSSSGNTIYF
V gene: TRBV20-1; D gene: TRBD2; J gene: TRBJ2-7; clone size: NA; CDR3 DNA: TGCAGTGCTAGAGGTCCCCTAGCGGGGAGGACCTACGAGCAGTACTTC; CDR3 protein: CSARGPLAGRTYEQYF